This T cell receptor beta chain was sequenced for a study of blood T cells in healthy people across ages. Study-wide results and caveats: Estimated diversity, derived from one million T cells, was regarded as an underestimate.

Only a few counts were recorded for this clonotype. Antigen specificity is unknown. Through a sample-barcoded 5' primer and a J-beta primer mix, a second PCR was run for about 6 to 11 cycles. Every molecule of cDNA carried a tag from a template-switch adaptor with 12 random nucleotides. TCRdb itself ran the 5' RACE reads through MiXCR, one entry per CDR3 protein. The table shows around 2 million distinct CDR3 sequences, with approximately 40% occurring only once. Material for sequencing was blood. The clonotype comes from a human donor in good health.

In nucleotides, the CDR3 is TGTGCCAGCAGCTTAACGGTGGGGGGAGTCTCACCAGGCTACACCTTC. Translation: CASSLTVGGVSPGYTF. This chain uses TRBV7-2 with TRBJ1-2; D possibly corresponds to TRBD1 (5 bases). Germline CDR1 reads SGHTA; CDR2 reads FQGNSA. This CDR3 is built from 16 residues. Trimming removed 2 bases from V and 8 bases from J, with 21 bases in between.